This T cell receptor (beta chain) came from a study of identical twins. General study findings and limits: Insertion counts were lower in abundant cord blood beta clonotypes, a trend that memory repertoires did not show. Out-of-frame TCR alpha sharing observed in monozygotic twins exceeded model estimates.

Concerning this clonotype itself: Antigen specificity is unknown.

TCRdb reprocessed the 5' RACE reads via MiXCR and lists one record per CDR3 protein. Among some 560,000 distinct CDR3 sequences listed, nearly 10% were seen once. Trimming removed 6 bases at V and 0 bases at J, with 15 bases between. CDR3 length equals 17 residues. This same sample was also part of a study on yellow fever vaccine responses in identical twins. That study adds: As reported, the vaccine T cell response of twins seemed partly convergent and partly personalized.

J is TRBJ2-6 and V is TRBV12-3 or TRBV12-4; a weak D match, TRBD1 (5 bases). This clonotype was sampled from a woman under 30 in good health. Sequencing was done on a sample of PBMCs. The CDR3 nucleotides read TGTGCCAGCAGCCCCACTATAGGGGCCTCTGGGGCCAACGTCCTGACTTTC. Amino acids: CASSPTIGASGANVLTF.